This TCR beta chain comes out of a study of cytomegalovirus exposure and HLA in healthy donors. About the research overall: When about 400 donors were genotyped, over 80% of them were found to fall in the Caucasian-associated ancestry cluster.

Of note for this clone: Its antigen is unidentified.

Primers for the PCR totalled 60 Vbeta and 13 Jbeta. The table came from immunoSEQ multiplex PCR; TCRdb's copy has only in-frame clones and leaves some out. The repertoire holds around 150,000 clones, with about 71% as singletons. These donors, healthy bone marrow donors, were studied. Study-wide results and caveats: According to a later analysis, most TCR beta chains associated with CMV appeared HLA-restricted. Later on, an analysis tied 18,000 or so TCR beta sequences to HLA alleles at 0.05 false discovery rate.

The TCR originated in a man in his fifties in good health and CMV-seronegative. Sequences were obtained from PBMCs.

DNA of the CDR3: TGTGCCAGCATGCACCGGGACAGGTCATCACTAGCCAAAAACATTCAGTACTTC. Protein product: CASMHRDRSSLAKNIQYF. The chain joins TRBV25-1 to TRBJ2-4, with TRBD1 identical over 8 bases. Germline trimming cut 7 bases from V and 0 bases from J; bases unmatched to any gene: 14. The CDR3 spans 18 residues. Germline CDR1 reads MGHDK; CDR2 reads SYGVNS. The whole variable domain, filled in from reference TRBV25-1 and TRBJ2-4, reads EADIYQTPRYLVIGTGKKITLECSQTMGHDKMYWYQQDPGMELHLIHYSYGVNSTEKGDLSSESTVSRIRTEHFPLTLESARPSHTSQYLCASMHRDRSSLAKNIQYFGAGTRLSVL.